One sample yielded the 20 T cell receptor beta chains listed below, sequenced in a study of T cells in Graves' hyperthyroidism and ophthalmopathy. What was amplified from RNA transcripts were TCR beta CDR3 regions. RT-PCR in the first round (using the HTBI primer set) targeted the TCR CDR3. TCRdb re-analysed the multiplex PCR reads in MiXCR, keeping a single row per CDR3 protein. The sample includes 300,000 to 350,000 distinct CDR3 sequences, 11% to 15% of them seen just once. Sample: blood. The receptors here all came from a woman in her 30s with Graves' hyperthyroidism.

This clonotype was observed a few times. This CDR3 reads CASSQGSSGSYDTQYF. CDR3 sequence (DNA): TGTGCCAGCAGCCAGGGCTCTAGCGGGAGTTATGATACGCAGTATTTT. This rearrangement joins TRBV3-1 to TRBJ2-3; 10 bases fit TRBD2. V dropped 3 bases and J dropped 6; count of bases not matched to a gene: 9. The CDR3 has 16 amino acids. Per germline, CDR1 LGHDT and CDR2 YNNKEL (reference sequence).

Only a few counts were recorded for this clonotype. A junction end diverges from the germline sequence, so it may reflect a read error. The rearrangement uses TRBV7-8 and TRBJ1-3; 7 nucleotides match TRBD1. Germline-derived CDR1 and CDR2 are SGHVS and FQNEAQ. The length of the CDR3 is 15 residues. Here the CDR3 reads CASSAHRGGGSTIYF. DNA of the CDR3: TGTGCCAGCAGCGCACACAGGGGCGGAGGAAGCACCATATATTTT. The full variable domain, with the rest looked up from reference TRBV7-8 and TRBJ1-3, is GAGVSQSPRYKVAKRGQDVALRCDPISGHVSLFWYQQALGQGPEFLTYFQNEAQLDKSGLPSDRFFAERPEGSVSTLKIQRTQQEDSAVYLCASSAHRGGGSTIYFGEGSWLTVV.

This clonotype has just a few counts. The CDR3 nucleotides read TGCGCCAGCAGCCAAGATTCGGCAGACCAAGAGACCCAGTACTTC. It encodes CASSQDSADQETQYF. The gene calls are TRBV4-1 and TRBJ2-5; no firm D call. With 0 bases removed from V and 0 bases from J, the gap between germline ends came to 8 bases. Germline values: CDR1 MGHRA, CDR2 YSYEKL. CDR3 length: 15 amino acids.

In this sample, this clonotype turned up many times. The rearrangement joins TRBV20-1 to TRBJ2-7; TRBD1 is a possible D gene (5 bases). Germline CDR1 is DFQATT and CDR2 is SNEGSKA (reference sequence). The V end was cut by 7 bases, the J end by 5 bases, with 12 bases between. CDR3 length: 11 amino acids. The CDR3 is CSGVRAHEQYF. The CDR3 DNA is TGCAGTGGCGTCAGGGCCCACGAGCAGTACTTC.

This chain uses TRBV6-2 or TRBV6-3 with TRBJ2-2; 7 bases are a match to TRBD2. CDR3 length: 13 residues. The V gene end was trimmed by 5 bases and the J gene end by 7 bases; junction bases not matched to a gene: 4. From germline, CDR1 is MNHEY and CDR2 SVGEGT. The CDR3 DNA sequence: TGTGCCAGCAGTGACCGGGAGGTCGGGGAGCTGTTTTTT. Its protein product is CASSDREVGELFF.

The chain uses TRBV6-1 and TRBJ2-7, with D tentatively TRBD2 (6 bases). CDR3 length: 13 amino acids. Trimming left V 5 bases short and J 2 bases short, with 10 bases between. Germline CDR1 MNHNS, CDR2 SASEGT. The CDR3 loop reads CASSSRLAYEQYF. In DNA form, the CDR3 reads TGTGCCAGCAGTTCACGACTAGCCTACGAGCAGTACTTC.

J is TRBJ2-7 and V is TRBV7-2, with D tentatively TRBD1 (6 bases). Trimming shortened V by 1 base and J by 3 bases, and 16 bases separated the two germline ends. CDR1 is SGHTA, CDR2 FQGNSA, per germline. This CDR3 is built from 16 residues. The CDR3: CASSLGGSTGLYEQYF. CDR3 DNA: TGTGCCAGCAGCTTAGGGGGGAGCACAGGGCTCTACGAGCAGTACTTC.

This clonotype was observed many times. The CDR3 sequence: CASVDGGAKNIQYF. In nucleotides, the CDR3 is TGTGCCAGCGTGGATGGAGGGGCCAAAAACATTCAGTACTTC. The J gene is TRBJ2-4, the V gene TRBV6-2 or TRBV6-3, with D possibly being TRBD2 (6 bases). This CDR3 has 14 residues. Germline CDR1 reads MNHEY; CDR2 reads SVGEGT. Trimming took off 8 bases at V and 1 base at J, with 12 bases between the two ends.

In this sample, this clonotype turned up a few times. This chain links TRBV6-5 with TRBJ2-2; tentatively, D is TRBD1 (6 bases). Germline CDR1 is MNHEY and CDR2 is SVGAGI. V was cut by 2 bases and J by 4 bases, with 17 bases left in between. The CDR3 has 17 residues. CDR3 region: CASSYGTTQAPTGELFF. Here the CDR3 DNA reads TGTGCCAGCAGTTACGGGACAACCCAGGCGCCCACCGGGGAGCTGTTTTTT.

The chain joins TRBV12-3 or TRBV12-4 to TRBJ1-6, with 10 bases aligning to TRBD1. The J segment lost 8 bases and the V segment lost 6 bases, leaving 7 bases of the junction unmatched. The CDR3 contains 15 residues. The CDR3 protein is CASRATGGGYSPLHF. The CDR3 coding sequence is TGTGCCAGCAGAGCGACAGGGGGCGGGTATTCACCCCTCCACTTT.

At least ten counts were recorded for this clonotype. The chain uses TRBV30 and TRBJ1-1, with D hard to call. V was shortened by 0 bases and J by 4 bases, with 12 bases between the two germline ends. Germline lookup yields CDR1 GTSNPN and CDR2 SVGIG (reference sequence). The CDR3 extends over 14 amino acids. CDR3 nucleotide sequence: TGTGCCTGGAGTGTACCAGGCTGGGGCACTGAAGCTTTCTTT. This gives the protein CAWSVPGWGTEAFF.

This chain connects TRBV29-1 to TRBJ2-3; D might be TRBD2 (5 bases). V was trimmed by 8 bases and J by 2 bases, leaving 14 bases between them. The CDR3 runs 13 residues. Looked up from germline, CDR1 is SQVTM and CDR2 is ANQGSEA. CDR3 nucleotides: TGCAGCCTGAGGAGGCGTGACACAGATACGCAGTATTTT. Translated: CSLRRRDTDTQYF.

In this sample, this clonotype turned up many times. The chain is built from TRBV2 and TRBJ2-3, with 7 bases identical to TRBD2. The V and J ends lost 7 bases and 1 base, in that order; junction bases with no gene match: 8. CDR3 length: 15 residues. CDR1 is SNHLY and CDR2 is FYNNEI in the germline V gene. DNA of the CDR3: TGTGCCAGCAAAGGCCTAGCGGCGGGCACAGATACGCAGTATTTT. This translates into CASKGLAAGTDTQYF.

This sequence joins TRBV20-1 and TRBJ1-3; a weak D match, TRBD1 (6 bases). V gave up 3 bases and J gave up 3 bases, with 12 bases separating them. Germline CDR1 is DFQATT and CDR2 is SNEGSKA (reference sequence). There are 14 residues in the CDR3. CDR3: CSASEGGGGNTIYF. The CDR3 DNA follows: TGCAGTGCTAGTGAGGGGGGAGGTGGAAACACCATATATTTT.

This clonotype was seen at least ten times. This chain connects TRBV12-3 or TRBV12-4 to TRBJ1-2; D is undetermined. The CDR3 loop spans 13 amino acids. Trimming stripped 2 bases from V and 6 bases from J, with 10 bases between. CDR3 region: CASSLYSYDGYTF. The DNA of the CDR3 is TGTGCCAGCAGTTTATACAGTTACGATGGCTACACCTTC.

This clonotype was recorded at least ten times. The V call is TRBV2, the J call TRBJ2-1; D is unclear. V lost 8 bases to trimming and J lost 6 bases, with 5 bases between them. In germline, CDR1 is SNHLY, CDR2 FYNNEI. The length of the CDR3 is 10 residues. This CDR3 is CASEVNEQFF. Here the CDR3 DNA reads TGTGCCAGCGAGGTCAATGAGCAGTTCTTC.

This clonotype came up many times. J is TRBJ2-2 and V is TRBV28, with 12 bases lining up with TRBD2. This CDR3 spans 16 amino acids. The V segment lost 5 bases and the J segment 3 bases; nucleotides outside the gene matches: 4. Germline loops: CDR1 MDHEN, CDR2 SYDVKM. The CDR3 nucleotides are TGTGCCAGCAGTCCTAGCGGGAGGGGGGACACCGGGGAGCTGTTTTTT. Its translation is CASSPSGRGDTGELFF.

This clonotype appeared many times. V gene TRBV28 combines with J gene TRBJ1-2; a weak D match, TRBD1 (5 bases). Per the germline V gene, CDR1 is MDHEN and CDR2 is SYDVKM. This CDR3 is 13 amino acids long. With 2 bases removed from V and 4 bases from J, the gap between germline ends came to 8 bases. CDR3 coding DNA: TGTGCCAGCAGTTTAGCCAGGGCCTATGGCTACACCTTC. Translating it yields CASSLARAYGYTF.

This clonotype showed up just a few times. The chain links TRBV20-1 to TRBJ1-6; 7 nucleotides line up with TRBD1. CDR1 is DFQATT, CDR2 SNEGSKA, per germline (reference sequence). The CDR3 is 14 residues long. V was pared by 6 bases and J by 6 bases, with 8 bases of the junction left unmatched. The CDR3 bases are TGCAGTGCCCAAAGGGGGGACAGTAATTCACCCCTCCACTTT. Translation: CSAQRGDSNSPLHF.

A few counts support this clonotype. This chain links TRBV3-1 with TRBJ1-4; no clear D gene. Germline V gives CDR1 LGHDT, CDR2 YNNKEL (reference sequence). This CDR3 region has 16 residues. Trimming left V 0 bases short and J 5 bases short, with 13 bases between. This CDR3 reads CASSQDWRTANEKLFF. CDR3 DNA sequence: TGTGCCAGCAGCCAAGATTGGAGGACGGCGAATGAAAAACTGTTTTTT.